This TCR beta chain emerged from a study of CD8 T cells in ankylosing spondylitis. Study conclusions and caveats: The clones that were linked to disease were reported to be significantly enriched in matched synovial fluid samples from ankylosing spondylitis patients. With a CD8+ phenotype, disease-linked clones were relatively rare in peripheral blood. Seven to nine highly homologous variants formed a TCR beta motif that appeared characteristic of ankylosing spondylitis blood.

This CDR3 is 13 amino acids long. V shed 4 bases and J shed 5 bases, with 11 bases lying between them. This clonotype has ten or more counts. Its antigen is not identified. Quantitative 5'-RACE with molecular barcodes was used to make the TCR beta libraries. Using its own MiXCR run on the 5' RACE reads, TCRdb lists one record per CDR3 protein. The sample carries about 200,000 distinct CDR3 sequences, just under 7.5% recorded once. The V gene is TRBV12-3 or TRBV12-4, the J gene TRBJ1-2; TRBD1 is a possible D gene (6 bases). The sample comprised blood, either unsorted or a sorted T cell fraction (not recorded which). The origin of this receptor is a male donor with ankylosing spondylitis. CDR3 region: CASSWGAVYGYTF. The CDR3 coding sequence is TGTGCCAGCAGTTGGGGGGCGGTTTATGGCTACACCTTC.